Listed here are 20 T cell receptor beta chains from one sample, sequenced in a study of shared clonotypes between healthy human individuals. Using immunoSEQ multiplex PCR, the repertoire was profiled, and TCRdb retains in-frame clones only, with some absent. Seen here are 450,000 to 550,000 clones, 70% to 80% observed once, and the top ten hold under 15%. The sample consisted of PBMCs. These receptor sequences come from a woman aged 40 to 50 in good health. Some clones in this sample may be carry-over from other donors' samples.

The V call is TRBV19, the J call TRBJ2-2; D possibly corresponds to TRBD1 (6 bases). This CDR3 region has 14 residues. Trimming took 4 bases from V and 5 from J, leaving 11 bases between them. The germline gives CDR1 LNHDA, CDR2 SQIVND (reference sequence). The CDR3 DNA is TGTGCCAGTAGTACTCAGGGGACGACCGGGGAGCTGTTTTTT. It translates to CASSTQGTTGELFF.

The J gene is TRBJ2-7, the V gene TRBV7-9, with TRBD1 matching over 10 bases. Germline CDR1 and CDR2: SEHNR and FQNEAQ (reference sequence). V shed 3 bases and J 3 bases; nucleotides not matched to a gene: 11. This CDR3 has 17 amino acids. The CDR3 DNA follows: TGTGCCAGCAGCTTCTCCATAGCCGGGACAGGGGACTACGAGCAGTACTTC. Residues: CASSFSIAGTGDYEQYF.

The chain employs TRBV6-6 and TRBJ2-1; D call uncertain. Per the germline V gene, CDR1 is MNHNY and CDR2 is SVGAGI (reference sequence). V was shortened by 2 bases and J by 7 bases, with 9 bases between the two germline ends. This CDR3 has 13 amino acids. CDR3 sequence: CASSYGSLNEQFF. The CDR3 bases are TGTGCCAGCAGTTACGGCAGCTTAAATGAGCAGTTCTTC.

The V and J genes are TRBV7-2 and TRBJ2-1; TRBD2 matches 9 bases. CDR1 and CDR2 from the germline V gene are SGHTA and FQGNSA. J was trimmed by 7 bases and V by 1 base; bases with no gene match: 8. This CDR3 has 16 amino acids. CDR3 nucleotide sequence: TGTGCCAGCAGCTTAGGGGGCGCGGGAGGGCGTAATGAGCAGTTCTTC. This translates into CASSLGGAGGRNEQFF.

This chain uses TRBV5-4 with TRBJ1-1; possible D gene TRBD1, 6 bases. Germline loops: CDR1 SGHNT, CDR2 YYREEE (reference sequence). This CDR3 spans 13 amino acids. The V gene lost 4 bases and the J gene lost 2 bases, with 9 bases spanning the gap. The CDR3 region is CASSQDRNTEAFF. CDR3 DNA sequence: TGTGCCAGCAGCCAGGACAGAAACACTGAAGCTTTCTTT.

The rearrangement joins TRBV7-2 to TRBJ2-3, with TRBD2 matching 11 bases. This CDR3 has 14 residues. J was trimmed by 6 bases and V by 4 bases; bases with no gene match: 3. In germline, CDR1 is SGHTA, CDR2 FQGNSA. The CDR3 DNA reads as TGTGCCAGCAGCTATAGCGGGAGGGGGGATACGCAGTATTTT. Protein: CASSYSGRGDTQYF.

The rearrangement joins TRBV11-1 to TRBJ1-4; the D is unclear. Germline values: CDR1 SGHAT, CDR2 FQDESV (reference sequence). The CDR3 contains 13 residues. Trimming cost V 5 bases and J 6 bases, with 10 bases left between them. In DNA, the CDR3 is TGTGCCAGCAGCCAGTCAGCGTATGAAAAACTGTTTTTT. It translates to CASSQSAYEKLFF.

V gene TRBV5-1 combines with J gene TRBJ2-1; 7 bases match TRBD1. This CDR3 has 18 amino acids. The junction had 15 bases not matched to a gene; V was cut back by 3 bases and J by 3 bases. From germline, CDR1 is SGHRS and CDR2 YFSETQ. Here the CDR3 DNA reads TGCGCCAGCAGCTCCCTAACCGACAGGGTGGGCGGCTACAATGAGCAGTTCTTC. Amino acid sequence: CASSSLTDRVGGYNEQFF.

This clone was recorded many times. The CDR3 region has the DNA TGTGCCAGCAACGAGGGGGGTTACTATGGCTACACCTTC. Residues: CASNEGGYYGYTF. This chain joins TRBV28 and TRBJ1-2; possible D gene TRBD1, 6 bases. The CDR3 extends over 13 amino acids. The V gene's germline CDR1 is MDHEN and CDR2 SYDVKM. V was pared by 7 bases and J by 3 bases, with 12 bases between.

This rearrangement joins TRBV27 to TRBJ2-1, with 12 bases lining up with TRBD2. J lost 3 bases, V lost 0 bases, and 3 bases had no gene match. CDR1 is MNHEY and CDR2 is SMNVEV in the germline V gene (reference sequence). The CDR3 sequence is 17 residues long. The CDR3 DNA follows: TGTGCCAGCAGTTTATCTCTAGCGGGAGGGGGCTACAATGAGCAGTTCTTC. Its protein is CASSLSLAGGGYNEQFF.

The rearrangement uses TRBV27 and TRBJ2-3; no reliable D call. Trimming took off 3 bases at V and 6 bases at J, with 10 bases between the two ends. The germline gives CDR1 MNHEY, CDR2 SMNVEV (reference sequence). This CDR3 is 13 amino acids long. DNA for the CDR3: TGTGCCAGCAGTTTGTGGGCCGGGGATACGCAGTATTTT. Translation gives CASSLWAGDTQYF.

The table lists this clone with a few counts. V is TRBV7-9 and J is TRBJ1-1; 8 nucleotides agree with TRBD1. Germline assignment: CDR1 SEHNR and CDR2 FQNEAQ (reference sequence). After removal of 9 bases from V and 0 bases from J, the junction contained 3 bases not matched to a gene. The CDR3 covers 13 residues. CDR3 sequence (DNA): TGTGCCAGTGACAGGGGCATGAACACTGAAGCTTTCTTT. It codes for CASDRGMNTEAFF.

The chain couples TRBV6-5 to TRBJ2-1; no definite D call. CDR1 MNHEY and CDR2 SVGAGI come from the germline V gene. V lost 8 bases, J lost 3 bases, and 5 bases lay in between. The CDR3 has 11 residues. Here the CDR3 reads CASRIYNEQFF. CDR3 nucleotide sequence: TGTGCCAGCCGGATCTACAATGAGCAGTTCTTC.

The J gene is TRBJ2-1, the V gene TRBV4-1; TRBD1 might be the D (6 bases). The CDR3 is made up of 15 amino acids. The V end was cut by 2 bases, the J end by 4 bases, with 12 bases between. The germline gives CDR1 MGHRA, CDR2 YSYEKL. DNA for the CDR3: TGCGCCAGCAGCCAACAGGGGACACGGTACAATGAGCAGTTCTTC. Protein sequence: CASSQQGTRYNEQFF.

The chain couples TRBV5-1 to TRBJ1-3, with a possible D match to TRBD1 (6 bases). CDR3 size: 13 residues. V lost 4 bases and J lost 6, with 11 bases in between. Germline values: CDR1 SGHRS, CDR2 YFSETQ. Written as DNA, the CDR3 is TGCGCCAGCAGCCTCGGACAGCAAAACACCATATATTTT. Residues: CASSLGQQNTIYF.

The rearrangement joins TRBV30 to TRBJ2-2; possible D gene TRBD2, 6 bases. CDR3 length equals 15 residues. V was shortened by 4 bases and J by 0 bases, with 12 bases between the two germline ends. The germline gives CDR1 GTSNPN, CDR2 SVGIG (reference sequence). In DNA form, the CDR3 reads TGTGCCTGGATGGAGGGGCTGCCGAACACCGGGGAGCTGTTTTTT. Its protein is CAWMEGLPNTGELFF.

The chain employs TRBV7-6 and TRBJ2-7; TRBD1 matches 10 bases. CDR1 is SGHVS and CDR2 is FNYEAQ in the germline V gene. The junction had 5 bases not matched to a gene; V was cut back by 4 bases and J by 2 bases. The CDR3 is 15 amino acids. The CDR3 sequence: CASSSPGQGPYEQYF. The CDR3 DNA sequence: TGTGCCAGCAGCTCCCCGGGACAGGGGCCCTACGAGCAGTACTTC.

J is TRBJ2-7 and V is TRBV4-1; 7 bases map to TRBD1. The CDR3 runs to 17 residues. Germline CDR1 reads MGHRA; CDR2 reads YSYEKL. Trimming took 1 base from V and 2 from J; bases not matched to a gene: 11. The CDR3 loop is CASSQGQGPISTYEQYF. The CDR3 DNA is TGCGCCAGCAGCCAAGGACAGGGACCCATATCAACCTACGAGCAGTACTTC.

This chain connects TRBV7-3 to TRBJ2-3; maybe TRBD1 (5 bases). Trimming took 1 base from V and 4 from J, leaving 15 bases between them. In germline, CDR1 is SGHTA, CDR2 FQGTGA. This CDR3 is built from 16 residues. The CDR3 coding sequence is TGTGCCAGCAGCTTAATAGGGGTAGCTGGGGCAGATACGCAGTATTTT. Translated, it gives CASSLIGVAGADTQYF. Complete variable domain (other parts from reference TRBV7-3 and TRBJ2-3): GAGVSQTPSNKVTEKGKYVELRCDPISGHTALYWYRQSLGQGPEFLIYFQGTGAADDSGLPNDRFFAVRPEGSVSTLKIQRTERGDSAVYLCASSLIGVAGADTQYFGPGTRLTVL.

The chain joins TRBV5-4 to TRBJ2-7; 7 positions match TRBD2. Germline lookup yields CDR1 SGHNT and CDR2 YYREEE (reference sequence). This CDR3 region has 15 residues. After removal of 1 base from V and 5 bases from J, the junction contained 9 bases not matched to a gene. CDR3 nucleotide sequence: TGTGCCAGCAGCTTGTTTCGGGCGGGAGACAACGAGCAGTACTTC. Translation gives CASSLFRAGDNEQYF. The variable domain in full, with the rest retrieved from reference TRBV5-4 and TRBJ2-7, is ETGVTQSPTHLIKTRGQQVTLRCSSQSGHNTVSWYQQALGQGPQFIFQYYREEENGRGNFPPRFSGLQFPNYSSELNVNALELDDSALYLCASSLFRAGDNEQYFGPGTRLTVT.